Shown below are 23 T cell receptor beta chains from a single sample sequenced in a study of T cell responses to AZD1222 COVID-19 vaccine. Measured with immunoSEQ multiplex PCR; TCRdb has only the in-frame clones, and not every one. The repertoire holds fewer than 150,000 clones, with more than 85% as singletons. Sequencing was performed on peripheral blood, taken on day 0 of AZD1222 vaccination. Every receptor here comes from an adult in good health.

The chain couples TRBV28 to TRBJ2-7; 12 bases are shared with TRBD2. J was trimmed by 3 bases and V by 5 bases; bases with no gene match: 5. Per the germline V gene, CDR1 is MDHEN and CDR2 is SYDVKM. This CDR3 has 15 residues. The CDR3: CASSVTSGRSYEQYF. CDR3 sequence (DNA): TGTGCCAGCAGTGTAACTAGCGGGAGGAGCTACGAGCAGTACTTC.

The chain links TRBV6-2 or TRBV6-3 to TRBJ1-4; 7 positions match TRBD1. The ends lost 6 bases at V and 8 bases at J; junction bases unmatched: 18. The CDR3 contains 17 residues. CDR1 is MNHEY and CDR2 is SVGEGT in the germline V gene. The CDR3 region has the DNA TGTGCCAGCAGCCCTCGGCTGGGAGGGGGCGTGCAGGAAAAACTGTTTTTT. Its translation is CASSPRLGGGVQEKLFF.

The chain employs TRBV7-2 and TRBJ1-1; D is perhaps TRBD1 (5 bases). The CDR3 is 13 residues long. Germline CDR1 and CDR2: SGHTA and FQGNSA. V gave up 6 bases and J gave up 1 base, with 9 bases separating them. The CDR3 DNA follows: TGTGCCAGCAGTCAGGACAAGAACACTGAAGCTTTCTTT. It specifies CASSQDKNTEAFF.

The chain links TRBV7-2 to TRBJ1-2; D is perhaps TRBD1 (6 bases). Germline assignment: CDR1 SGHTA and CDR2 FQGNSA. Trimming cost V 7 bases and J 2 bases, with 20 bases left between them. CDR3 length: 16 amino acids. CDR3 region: CASTPGGGRPNYGYTF. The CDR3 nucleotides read TGTGCCAGCACCCCAGGCGGGGGGCGACCGAACTATGGCTACACCTTC.

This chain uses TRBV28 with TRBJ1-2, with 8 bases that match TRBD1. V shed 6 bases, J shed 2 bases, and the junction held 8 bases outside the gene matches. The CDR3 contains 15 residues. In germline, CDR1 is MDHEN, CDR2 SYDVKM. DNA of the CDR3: TGTGCCAGCAGCCTTACAGGGGGGACAAACTATGGCTACACCTTC. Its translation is CASSLTGGTNYGYTF.

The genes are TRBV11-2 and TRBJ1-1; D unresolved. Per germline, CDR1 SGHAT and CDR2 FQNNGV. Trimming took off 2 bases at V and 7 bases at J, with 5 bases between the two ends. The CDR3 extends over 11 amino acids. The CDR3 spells CASSLISEAFF. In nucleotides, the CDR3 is TGTGCCAGCAGCTTAATCAGTGAAGCTTTCTTT.

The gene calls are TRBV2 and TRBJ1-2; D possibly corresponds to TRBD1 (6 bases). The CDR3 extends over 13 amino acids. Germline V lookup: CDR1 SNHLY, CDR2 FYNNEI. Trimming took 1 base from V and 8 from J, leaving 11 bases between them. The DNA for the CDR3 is TGTGCCAGCAGTGAAGTACAGGGCTTCGGCTACACCTTC. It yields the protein CASSEVQGFGYTF. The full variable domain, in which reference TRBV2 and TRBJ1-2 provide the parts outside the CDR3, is EPEVTQTPSHQVTQMGQEVILRCVPISNHLYFYWYRQILGQKVEFLVSFYNNEISEKSEIFDDQFSVERPDGSNFTLKIRSTKLEDSAMYFCASSEVQGFGYTFGSGTRLTVV.

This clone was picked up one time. The CDR3 loop is CASSQEAGGGRYGYTF. CDR3 sequence (DNA): TGCGCCAGCAGCCAAGAGGCGGGGGGAGGACGCTATGGCTACACCTTC. This sequence joins TRBV4-1 and TRBJ1-2, with a weak D call TRBD1 (5 bases). The CDR3 extends over 16 amino acids. Germline CDR1 is MGHRA and CDR2 is YSYEKL. Trimming left V 0 bases short and J 4 bases short, with 15 bases between.

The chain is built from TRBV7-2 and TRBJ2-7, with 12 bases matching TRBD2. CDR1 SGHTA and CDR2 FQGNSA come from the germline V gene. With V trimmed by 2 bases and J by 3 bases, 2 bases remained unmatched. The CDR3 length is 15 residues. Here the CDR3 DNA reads TGTGCCAGCAGCTTACGACTAGCGGGAGACTACGAGCAGTACTTC. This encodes CASSLRLAGDYEQYF. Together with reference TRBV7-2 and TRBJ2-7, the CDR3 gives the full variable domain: GAGVSQSPSNKVTEKGKDVELRCDPISGHTALYWYRQSLGQGLEFLIYFQGNSAPDKSGLPSDRFSAERTGGSVSTLTIQRTQQEDSAVYLCASSLRLAGDYEQYFGPGTRLTVT.

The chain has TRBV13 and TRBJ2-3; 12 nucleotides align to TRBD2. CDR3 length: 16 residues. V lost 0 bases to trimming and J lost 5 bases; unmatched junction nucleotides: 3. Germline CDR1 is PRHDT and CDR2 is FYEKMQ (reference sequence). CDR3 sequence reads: CASSLGTSGSIDTQYF. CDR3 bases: TGTGCCAGCAGCTTAGGGACTAGCGGGAGTATAGATACGCAGTATTTT.

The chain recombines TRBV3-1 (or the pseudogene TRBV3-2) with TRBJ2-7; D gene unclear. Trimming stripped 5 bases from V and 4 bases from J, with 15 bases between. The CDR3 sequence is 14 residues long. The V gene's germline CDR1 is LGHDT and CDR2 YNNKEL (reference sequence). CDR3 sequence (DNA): TGTGCCAGCAGCGATCCAAAACATCCTTACGAGCAGTACTTC. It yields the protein CASSDPKHPYEQYF.

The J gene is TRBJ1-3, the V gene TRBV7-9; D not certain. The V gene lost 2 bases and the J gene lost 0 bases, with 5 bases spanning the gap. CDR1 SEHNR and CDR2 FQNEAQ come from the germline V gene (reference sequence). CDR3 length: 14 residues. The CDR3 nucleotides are TGTGCCAGCAGCTTATGGGACTCTGGAAACACCATATATTTT. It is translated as CASSLWDSGNTIYF.

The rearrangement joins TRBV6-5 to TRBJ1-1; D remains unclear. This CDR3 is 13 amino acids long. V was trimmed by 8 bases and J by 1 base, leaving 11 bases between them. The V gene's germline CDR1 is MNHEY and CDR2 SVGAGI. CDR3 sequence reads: CASARSRNTEAFF. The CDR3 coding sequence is TGTGCCAGCGCAAGGAGTAGGAACACTGAAGCTTTCTTT.

CDR3 loop: CASSHADRYEQYF. CDR3 in DNA: TGTGCCAGCAGCCACGCGGACCGGTACGAGCAGTACTTC. The chain carries TRBV3-1 (or the pseudogene TRBV3-2) and TRBJ2-7; D not certain. This CDR3 contains 13 residues. V lost 3 bases, J lost 4 bases, and 10 bases lay in between. Germline V lookup: CDR1 LGHDT, CDR2 YNNKEL (reference sequence).

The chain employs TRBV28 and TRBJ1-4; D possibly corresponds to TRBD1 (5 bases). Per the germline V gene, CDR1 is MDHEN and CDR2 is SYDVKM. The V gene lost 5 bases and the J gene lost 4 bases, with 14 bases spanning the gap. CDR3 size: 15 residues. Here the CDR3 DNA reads TGTGCCAGCAGTGCCGGTGGGACGGTTAATGAAAAACTGTTTTTT. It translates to CASSAGGTVNEKLFF. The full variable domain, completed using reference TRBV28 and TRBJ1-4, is DVKVTQSSRYLVKRTGEKVFLECVQDMDHENMFWYRQDPGLGLRLIYFSYDVKMKEKGDIPEGYSVSREKKERFSLILESASTNQTSMYLCASSAGGTVNEKLFFGSGTQLSVL.

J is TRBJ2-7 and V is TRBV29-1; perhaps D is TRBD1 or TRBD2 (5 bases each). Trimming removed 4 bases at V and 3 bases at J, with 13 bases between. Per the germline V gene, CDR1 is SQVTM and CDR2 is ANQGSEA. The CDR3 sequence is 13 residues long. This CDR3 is CSVGAGSLYEQYF. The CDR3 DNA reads TGCAGCGTTGGGGCAGGGAGCCTCTACGAGCAGTACTTC.

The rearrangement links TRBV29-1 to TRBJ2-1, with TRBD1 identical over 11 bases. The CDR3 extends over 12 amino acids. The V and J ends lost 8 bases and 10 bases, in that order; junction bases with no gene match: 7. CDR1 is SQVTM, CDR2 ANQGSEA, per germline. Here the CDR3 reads CSTEWTGGEQFF. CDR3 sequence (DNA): TGCAGCACCGAATGGACAGGGGGCGAGCAGTTCTTC.

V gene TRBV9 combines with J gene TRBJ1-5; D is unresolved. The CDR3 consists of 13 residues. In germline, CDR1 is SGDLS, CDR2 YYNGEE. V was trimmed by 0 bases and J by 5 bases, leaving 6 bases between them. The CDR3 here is CASSVGRDQPQHF. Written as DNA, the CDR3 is TGTGCCAGCAGCGTAGGGCGGGATCAGCCCCAGCATTTT.

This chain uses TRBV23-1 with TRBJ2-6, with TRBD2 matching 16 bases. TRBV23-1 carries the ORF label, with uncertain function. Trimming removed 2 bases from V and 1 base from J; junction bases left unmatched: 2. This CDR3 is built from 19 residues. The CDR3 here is CASSQPGLAGGSGANVLTF. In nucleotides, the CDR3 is TGCGCCAGCAGTCAACCGGGACTAGCGGGAGGGTCTGGGGCCAACGTCCTGACTTTC.

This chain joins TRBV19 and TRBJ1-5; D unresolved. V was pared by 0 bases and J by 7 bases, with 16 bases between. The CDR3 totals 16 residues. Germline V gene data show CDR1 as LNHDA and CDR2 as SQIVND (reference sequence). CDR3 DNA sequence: TGTGCCAGTAGTATAGAGGAGACAAGGATGAACCAGCCCCAGCATTTT. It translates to CASSIEETRMNQPQHF.

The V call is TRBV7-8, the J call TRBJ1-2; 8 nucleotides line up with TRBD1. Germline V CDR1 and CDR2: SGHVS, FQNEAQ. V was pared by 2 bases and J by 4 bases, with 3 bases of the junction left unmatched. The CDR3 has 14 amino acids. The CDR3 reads CASSLTGGAYGYTF. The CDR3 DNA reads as TGTGCCAGCAGCTTAACAGGGGGAGCCTATGGCTACACCTTC.

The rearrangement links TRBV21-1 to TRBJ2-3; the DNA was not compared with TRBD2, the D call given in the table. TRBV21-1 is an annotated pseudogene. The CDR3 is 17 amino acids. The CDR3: CASRLAGEYWGGDTQYF. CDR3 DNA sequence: TGTGCCAGCAGACTAGCGGGAGAGTACTGGGGGGGAGATACGCAGTATTTT.

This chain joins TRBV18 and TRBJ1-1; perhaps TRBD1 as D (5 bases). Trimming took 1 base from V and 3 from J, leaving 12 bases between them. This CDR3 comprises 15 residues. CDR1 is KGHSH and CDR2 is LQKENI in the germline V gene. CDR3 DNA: TGTGCCAGCTCACCACAATCGGGGGGGGACACTGAAGCTTTCTTT. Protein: CASSPQSGGDTEAFF.